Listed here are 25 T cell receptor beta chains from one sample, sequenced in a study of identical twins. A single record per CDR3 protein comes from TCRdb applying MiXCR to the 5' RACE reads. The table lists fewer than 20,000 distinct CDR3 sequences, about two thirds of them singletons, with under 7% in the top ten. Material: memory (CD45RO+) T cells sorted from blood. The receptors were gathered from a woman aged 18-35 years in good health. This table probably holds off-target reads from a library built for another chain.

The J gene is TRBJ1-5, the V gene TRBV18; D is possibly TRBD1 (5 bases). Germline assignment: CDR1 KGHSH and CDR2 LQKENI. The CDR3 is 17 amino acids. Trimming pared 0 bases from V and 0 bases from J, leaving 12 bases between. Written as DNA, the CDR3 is TGTGCCAGCTCACCACCCACCTCAGACAGTAGCAATCAGCCCCAGCATTTT. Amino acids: CASSPPTSDSSNQPQHF.

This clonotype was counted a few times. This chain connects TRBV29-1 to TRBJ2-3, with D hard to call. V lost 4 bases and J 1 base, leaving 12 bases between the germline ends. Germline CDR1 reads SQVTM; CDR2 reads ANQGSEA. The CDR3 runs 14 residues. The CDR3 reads CSVASRKGTDTQYF. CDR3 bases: TGCAGCGTTGCATCGCGGAAGGGCACAGATACGCAGTATTTT.

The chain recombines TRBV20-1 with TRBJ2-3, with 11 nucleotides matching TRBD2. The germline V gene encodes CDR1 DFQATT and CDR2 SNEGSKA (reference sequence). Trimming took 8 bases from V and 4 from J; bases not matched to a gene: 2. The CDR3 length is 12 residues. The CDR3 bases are TGCAGTCCGGGACTAGCGGCAGATACGCAGTATTTT. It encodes CSPGLAADTQYF.

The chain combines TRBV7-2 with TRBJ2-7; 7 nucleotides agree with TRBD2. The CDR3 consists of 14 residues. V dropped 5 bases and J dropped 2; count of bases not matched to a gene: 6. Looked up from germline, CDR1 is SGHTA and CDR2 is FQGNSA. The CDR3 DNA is TGTGCCAGCAGCCGCACGGGGGGACCCTACGAGCAGTACTTC. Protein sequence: CASSRTGGPYEQYF.

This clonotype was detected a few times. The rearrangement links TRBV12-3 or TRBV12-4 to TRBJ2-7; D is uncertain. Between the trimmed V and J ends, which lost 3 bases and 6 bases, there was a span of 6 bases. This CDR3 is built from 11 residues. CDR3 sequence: CASSFSGEQYF. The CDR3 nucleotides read TGTGCCAGCAGTTTTTCGGGCGAGCAGTACTTC.

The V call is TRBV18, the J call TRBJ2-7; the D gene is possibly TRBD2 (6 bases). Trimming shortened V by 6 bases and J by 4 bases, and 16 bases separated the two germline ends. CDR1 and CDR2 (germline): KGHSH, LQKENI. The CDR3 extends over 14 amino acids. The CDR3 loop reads CASSPGSGGYEQYF. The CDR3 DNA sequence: TGTGCCAGCTCGCCGGGCTCCGGAGGGTACGAGCAGTACTTC.

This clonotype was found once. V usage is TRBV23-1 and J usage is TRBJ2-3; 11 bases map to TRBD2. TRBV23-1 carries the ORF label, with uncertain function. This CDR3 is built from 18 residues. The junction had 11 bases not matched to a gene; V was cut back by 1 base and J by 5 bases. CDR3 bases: TGCGCCAGCAGTCAATTACCGGGACTAGCGGAACCGGTAGATACGCAGTATTTT. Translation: CASSQLPGLAEPVDTQYF.

In DNA form, the CDR3 reads TGTGCCAGCAGTCGTGGGGACAGGATGGGAGAGACCCAGTACTTC. Translated: CASSRGDRMGETQYF. This chain links TRBV12-3 or TRBV12-4 with TRBJ2-5, with 8 bases fitting TRBD1. Germline trimming cut 5 bases from V and 4 bases from J; bases unmatched to any gene: 9. CDR3 length: 15 amino acids.

DNA for the CDR3: TGTGCCAGCAGCCAGACTAGCGGGGGACTTCGGGACGAGCAGTACTTC. As protein: CASSQTSGGLRDEQYF. This rearrangement joins TRBV9 to TRBJ2-7, with 12 nucleotides matching TRBD2. The CDR3 spans 16 residues. V was pared by 4 bases and J by 5 bases, with 10 bases of the junction left unmatched. Germline V CDR1 and CDR2: SGDLS, YYNGEE.

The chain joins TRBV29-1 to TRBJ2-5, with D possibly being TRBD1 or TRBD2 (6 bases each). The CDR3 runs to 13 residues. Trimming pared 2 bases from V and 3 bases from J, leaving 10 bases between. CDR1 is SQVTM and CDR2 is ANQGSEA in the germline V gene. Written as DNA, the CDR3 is TGCAGCGTTGAAAGGGGGACTGAAGAGACCCAGTACTTC. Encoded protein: CSVERGTEETQYF.

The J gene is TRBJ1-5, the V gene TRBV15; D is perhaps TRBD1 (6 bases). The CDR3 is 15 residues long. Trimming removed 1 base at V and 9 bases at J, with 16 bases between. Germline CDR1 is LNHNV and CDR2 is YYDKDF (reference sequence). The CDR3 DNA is TGTGCCACCAGCAGAGGGTGGCAGGGGAACATGCCCCAGCATTTT. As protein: CATSRGWQGNMPQHF.

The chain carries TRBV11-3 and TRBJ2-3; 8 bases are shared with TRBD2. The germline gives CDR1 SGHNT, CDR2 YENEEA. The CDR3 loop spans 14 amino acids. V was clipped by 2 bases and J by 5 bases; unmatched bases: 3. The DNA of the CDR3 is TGTGCCAGCAGCTTATCTAGCGGGCAAGATACGCAGTATTTT. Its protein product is CASSLSSGQDTQYF.

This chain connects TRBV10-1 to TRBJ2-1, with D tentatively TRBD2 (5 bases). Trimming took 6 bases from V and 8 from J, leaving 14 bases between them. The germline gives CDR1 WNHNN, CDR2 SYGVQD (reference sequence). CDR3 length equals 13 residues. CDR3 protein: CASRASQYDEQFF. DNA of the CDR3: TGCGCCAGCAGGGCTAGCCAATACGATGAGCAGTTCTTC.

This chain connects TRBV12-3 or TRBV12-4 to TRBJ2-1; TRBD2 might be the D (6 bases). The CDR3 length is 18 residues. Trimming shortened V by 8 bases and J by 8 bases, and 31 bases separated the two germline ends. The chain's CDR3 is CASSRLGASVALSDEQFF. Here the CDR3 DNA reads TGTGCCAGCTCTCGTTTAGGCGCTAGCGTCGCGTTGAGCGATGAGCAGTTCTTC.

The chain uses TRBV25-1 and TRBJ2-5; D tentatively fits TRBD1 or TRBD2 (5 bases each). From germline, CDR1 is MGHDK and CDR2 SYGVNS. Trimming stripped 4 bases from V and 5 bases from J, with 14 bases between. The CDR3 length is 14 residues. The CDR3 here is CASSVEGPGETQYF. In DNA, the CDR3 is TGTGCCAGCAGTGTCGAGGGGCCTGGGGAGACCCAGTACTTC.

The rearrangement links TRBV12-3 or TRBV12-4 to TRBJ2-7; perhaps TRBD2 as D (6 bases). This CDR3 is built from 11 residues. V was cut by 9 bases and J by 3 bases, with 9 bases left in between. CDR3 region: CASGGIYEQYF. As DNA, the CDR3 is TGTGCCAGTGGAGGGATCTACGAGCAGTACTTC.

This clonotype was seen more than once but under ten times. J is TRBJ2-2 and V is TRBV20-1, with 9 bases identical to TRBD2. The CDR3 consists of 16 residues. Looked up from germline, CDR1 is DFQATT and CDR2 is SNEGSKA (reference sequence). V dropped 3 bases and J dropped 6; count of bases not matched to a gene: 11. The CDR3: CSASHPSGRRAGELFF. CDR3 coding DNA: TGCAGTGCTAGTCACCCCAGCGGGAGGAGGGCCGGGGAGCTGTTTTTT.

Here the CDR3 reads CASSQVGGNEQFF. The CDR3 DNA follows: TGCGCCAGCAGCCAAGTTGGGGGGAATGAGCAGTTCTTC. The genes are TRBV4-3 and TRBJ2-1, with TRBD2 as a possible D gene (6 bases). This CDR3 comprises 13 residues. Germline-derived CDR1 and CDR2 are LGHNA and YSLEER. With 1 base removed from V and 7 bases from J, the gap between germline ends came to 8 bases.

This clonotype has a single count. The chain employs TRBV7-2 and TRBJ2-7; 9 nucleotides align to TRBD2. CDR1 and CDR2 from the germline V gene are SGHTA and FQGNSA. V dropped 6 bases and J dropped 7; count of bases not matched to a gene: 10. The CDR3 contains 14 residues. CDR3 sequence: CASRPLAGGAEQYF. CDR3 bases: TGTGCCAGCAGGCCCCTCGCGGGAGGGGCTGAGCAGTACTTC.

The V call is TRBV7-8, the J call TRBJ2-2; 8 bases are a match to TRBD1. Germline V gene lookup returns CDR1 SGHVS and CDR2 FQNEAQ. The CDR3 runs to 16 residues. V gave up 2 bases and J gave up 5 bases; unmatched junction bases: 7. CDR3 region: CASSLSPGGDTGELFF. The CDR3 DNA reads TGTGCCAGCAGCTTATCCCCAGGGGGCGATACCGGGGAGCTGTTTTTT. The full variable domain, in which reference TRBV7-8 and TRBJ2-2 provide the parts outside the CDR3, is GAGVSQSPRYKVAKRGQDVALRCDPISGHVSLFWYQQALGQGPEFLTYFQNEAQLDKSGLPSDRFFAERPEGSVSTLKIQRTQQEDSAVYLCASSLSPGGDTGELFFGEGSRLTVL.

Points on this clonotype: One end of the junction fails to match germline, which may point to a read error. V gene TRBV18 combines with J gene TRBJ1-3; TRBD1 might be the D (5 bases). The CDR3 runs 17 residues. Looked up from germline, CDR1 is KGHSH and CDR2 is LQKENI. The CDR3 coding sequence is TGTGCCAGCCCACCCTCCCCAGGGATCCTCTCTGGAAACACCATATATTTT. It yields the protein CASPPSPGILSGNTIYF.

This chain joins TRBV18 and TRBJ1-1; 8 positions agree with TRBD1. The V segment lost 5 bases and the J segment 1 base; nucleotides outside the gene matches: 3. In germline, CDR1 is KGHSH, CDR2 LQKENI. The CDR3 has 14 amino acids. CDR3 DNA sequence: TGTGCCAGCTCAGCGACAGGGGAGAACACTGAAGCTTTCTTT. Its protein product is CASSATGENTEAFF.

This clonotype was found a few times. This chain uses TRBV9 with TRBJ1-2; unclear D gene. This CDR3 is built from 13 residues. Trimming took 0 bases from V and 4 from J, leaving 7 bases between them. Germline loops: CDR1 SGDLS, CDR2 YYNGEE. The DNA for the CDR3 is TGTGCCAGCAGCGTAGGCAGCGCCTATGGCTACACCTTC. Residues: CASSVGSAYGYTF.

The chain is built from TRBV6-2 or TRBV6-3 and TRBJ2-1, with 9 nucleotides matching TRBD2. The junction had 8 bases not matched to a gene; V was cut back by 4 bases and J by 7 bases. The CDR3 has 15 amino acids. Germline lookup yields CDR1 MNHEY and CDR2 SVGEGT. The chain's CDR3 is CASSSSGTLENEQFF. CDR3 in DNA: TGTGCCAGCAGTTCTAGCGGGACCTTGGAGAATGAGCAGTTCTTC.

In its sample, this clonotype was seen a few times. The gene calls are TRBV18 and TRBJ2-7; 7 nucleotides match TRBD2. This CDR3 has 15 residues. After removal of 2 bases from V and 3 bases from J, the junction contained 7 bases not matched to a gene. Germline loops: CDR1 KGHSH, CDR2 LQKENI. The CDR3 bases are TGTGCCAGCTCACCAGGGGGAGCGGGGATCTACGAGCAGTACTTC. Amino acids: CASSPGGAGIYEQYF.